A single sample is the source of the 30 T cell receptor beta chains below, sequenced in a study of sequential checkpoint blockade in melanoma. Assay used: immunoSEQ multiplex PCR; TCRdb lists only in-frame clones, some missing. Of roughly 20,000 clones in the sample, 73% were seen once. Treatment meaning: randomized to nivolumab then ipilimumab (arm A) or the reverse (arm B). The sample was tumor tissue (inferred from file names), taken from a patient given nivolumab and ipilimumab in sequence. These receptor sequences come from a human donor with melanoma.

The chain uses TRBV29-1 and TRBJ2-3, with D possibly matching TRBD1 (5 bases). V was clipped by 7 bases and J by 2 bases, with 13 bases between them. This CDR3 contains 13 residues. Germline values: CDR1 SQVTM, CDR2 ANQGSEA. CDR3 loop: CSAIVQVTDTQYF. CDR3 in DNA: TGCAGCGCCATAGTACAGGTCACAGATACGCAGTATTTT.

This clone is classed as hyperexpanded. CDR3 loop: CTSREEHGLEGYTF. As DNA, the CDR3 is TGCACCAGCAGGGAGGAACACGGCCTAGAGGGCTACACCTTC. The chain combines TRBV1 with TRBJ1-2. TRBV1 is shown as a pseudogene. This CDR3 region has 14 residues.

V is TRBV27 and J is TRBJ1-5; no clear D gene. CDR3 length: 14 residues. Germline V lookup: CDR1 MNHEY, CDR2 SMNVEV (reference sequence). CDR3 protein: CAGTAFYSNQPQHF. In nucleotides, the CDR3 is TGTGCAGGCACCGCCTTTTATAGCAATCAGCCCCAGCATTTT.

Only one count was recorded for this clone. The chain combines TRBV18 with TRBJ1-3; D is uncertain. Germline loops: CDR1 KGHSH, CDR2 LQKENI. The CDR3 consists of 14 residues. Trimming stripped 6 bases from V and 0 bases from J, with 9 bases between. CDR3 in amino acids: CASSGRDSGNTIYF. DNA of the CDR3: TGTGCCAGCTCCGGCCGGGACTCTGGAAACACCATATATTTT.

This clone was recorded once. The rearrangement uses TRBV1 and TRBJ2-2; TRBD2, the table's D call, was not compared with the DNA. TRBV1 is labeled a pseudogene. The CDR3 contains 13 residues. This CDR3 is CASSLAGPGELFF. CDR3 sequence (DNA): TGCGCCAGCAGTCTAGCGGGGCCCGGGGAGCTGTTTTTT.

The chain is built from TRBV9 and TRBJ1-5; possible D gene TRBD1, 5 bases. This CDR3 spans 14 amino acids. Trimming took 7 bases from V and 2 from J, leaving 13 bases between them. CDR1 is SGDLS, CDR2 YYNGEE, per germline. The chain's CDR3 is CASQDLGRNQPQHF. In DNA form, the CDR3 reads TGTGCCAGCCAGGACCTGGGGCGCAATCAGCCCCAGCATTTT.

The chain links TRBV19 to TRBJ2-1; tentative D call: TRBD1 (7 bases). Trimming removed 1 base at V and 5 bases at J, with 15 bases between. The CDR3 length is 16 residues. In germline, CDR1 is LNHDA, CDR2 SQIVND (reference sequence). Here the CDR3 reads CASSIAVRDSNNEQFF. The CDR3 bases are TGTGCCAGTAGTATAGCAGTGCGGGACAGTAACAATGAGCAGTTCTTC. Filled out from reference TRBV19 and TRBJ2-1, the complete variable domain reads DGGITQSPKYLFRKEGQNVTLSCEQNLNHDAMYWYRQDPGQGLRLIYYSQIVNDFQKGDIAEGYSVSREKKESFPLTVTSAQKNPTAFYLCASSIAVRDSNNEQFFGPGTRLTVL.

The rearrangement links TRBV23-1 to TRBJ1-4, with D unclear. TRBV23-1 carries the ORF label, with uncertain function. V lost 6 bases to trimming and J lost 3 bases, with 14 bases between them. The CDR3 length is 15 residues. The CDR3 DNA sequence: TGCGCCAGCAGCCAAGATGGTGGACCTAATGAAAAACTGTTTTTT. Its translation: CASSQDGGPNEKLFF.

This clone came up a few times. The chain has TRBV7-5 and TRBJ2-2; no DNA check was done on the table's D call, TRBD2. TRBV7-5 represents a pseudogene. The length of the CDR3 is 17 residues. In nucleotides, the CDR3 is TGTGCCAGCAGCTTAGTAATGGGAGCACCCCCCACCGGGGAGCTGTTTTTT. As protein: CASSLVMGAPPTGELFF.

This clone is labeled as medium-sized (0.01 to 0.1%). J is TRBJ1-4 and V is TRBV9; perhaps TRBD1 as D (6 bases). V shed 6 bases and J shed 6 bases, with 15 bases lying between them. CDR1 SGDLS and CDR2 YYNGEE come from the germline V gene. The CDR3 spans 14 residues. The CDR3 sequence is CASTPGARDEKLFF. CDR3 nucleotide sequence: TGTGCCAGCACCCCGGGGGCGCGTGATGAAAAACTGTTTTTT.

This sequence joins TRBV6-8 and TRBJ1-1, with 8 bases aligning to TRBD1. With V trimmed by 5 bases and J by 9 bases, 8 bases remained unmatched. The CDR3 consists of 13 residues. Per germline, CDR1 MNHGY and CDR2 SAAAGT. The CDR3 DNA follows: TGTGCCAGCAGTCCTTGGACAGGGACAAAAGCTTTCTTT. Protein sequence: CASSPWTGTKAFF.

This clone showed up just a few times. The chain carries TRBV29-1 and TRBJ1-5; 9 bases agree with TRBD1. Per germline, CDR1 SQVTM and CDR2 ANQGSEA. The CDR3 contains 15 residues. The V and J ends lost 4 bases and 7 bases, in that order; junction bases with no gene match: 11. The DNA for the CDR3 is TGCAGCGTTGCGGTAGGGACAGGGCGAGGACAGCCCCAGCATTTT. It encodes CSVAVGTGRGQPQHF.

The genes are TRBV5-1 and TRBJ2-5; D unresolved. V was shortened by 2 bases and J by 0 bases, with 8 bases between the two germline ends. The CDR3 is 14 residues long. Per the germline V gene, CDR1 is SGHRS and CDR2 is YFSETQ. The CDR3 sequence: CASSFAGNQETQYF. Here the CDR3 DNA reads TGCGCCAGCAGCTTTGCCGGTAACCAAGAGACCCAGTACTTC.

The chain uses TRBV5-1 and TRBJ2-7; a possible D gene is TRBD2 (6 bases). The CDR3 covers 15 residues. V was shortened by 0 bases and J by 0 bases, with 10 bases between the two germline ends. Per germline, CDR1 SGHRS and CDR2 YFSETQ. The DNA for the CDR3 is TGCGCCAGCAGCTTGGGCGGGACCAGCTCCTACGAGCAGTACTTC. Translating it yields CASSLGGTSSYEQYF.

The rearrangement uses TRBV11-3 and TRBJ1-2; 9 bases are a match to TRBD1. The CDR3 spans 15 residues. Germline V lookup: CDR1 SGHNT, CDR2 YENEEA. V lost 3 bases and J lost 7; bases outside the gene matches: 9. CDR3 sequence (DNA): TGTGCCAGCAGCTTTTTTGGGGACAGGGATACTGGCTACACCTTC. Its translation is CASSFFGDRDTGYTF.

The chain recombines TRBV29-1 with TRBJ2-2; 9 nucleotides align to TRBD2. Germline V gene data show CDR1 as SQVTM and CDR2 as ANQGSEA. V was clipped by 7 bases and J by 3 bases; unmatched bases: 6. The CDR3 has 14 amino acids. CDR3 amino acids: CSALTSGDTGELFF. For the CDR3, the DNA is TGCAGCGCCTTGACTAGCGGAGACACCGGGGAGCTGTTTTTT.

V usage is TRBV28 and J usage is TRBJ1-2; 8 nucleotides line up with TRBD1. Trimming took 3 bases from V and 0 from J; bases not matched to a gene: 9. This CDR3 contains 17 residues. From germline, CDR1 is MDHEN and CDR2 SYDVKM. CDR3 region: CASSFPTGDQANYGYTF. The DNA for the CDR3 is TGTGCCAGCAGTTTCCCGACAGGGGATCAAGCTAACTATGGCTACACCTTC.

The chain is built from TRBV11-3 and TRBJ1-4; unclear D gene. This CDR3 has 16 residues. Trimming pared 3 bases from V and 8 bases from J, leaving 19 bases between. Germline loops: CDR1 SGHNT, CDR2 YENEEA. The CDR3 coding sequence is TGTGCCAGCAGCTTCCCTCACACAATGCTCGGCGAAAAACTGTTTTTT. This sequence encodes CASSFPHTMLGEKLFF.

This clone occurred once. The chain carries TRBV14 and TRBJ2-1; D is undetermined. The CDR3 has 14 residues. The germline gives CDR1 SGHDN, CDR2 FVKESK. Trimming stripped 4 bases from V and 6 bases from J, with 13 bases between. Here the CDR3 reads CASSPHTGINEQFF. CDR3 nucleotide sequence: TGTGCCAGCAGCCCCCATACCGGAATCAATGAGCAGTTCTTC.

V and J are TRBV11-3 and TRBJ2-3; D not resolved. The germline gives CDR1 SGHNT, CDR2 YENEEA. The CDR3 contains 16 residues. Trimming removed 2 bases from V and 2 bases from J, with 14 bases in between. Here the CDR3 reads CASSLYGKDPTDTQYF. DNA for the CDR3: TGTGCCAGCAGCTTATACGGCAAGGATCCCACAGATACGCAGTATTTT. The variable domain in full, with the rest retrieved from reference TRBV11-3 and TRBJ2-3, is EAGVVQSPRYKIIEKKQPVAFWCNPISGHNTLYWYLQNLGQGPELLIRYENEEAVDDSQLPKDRFSAERLKGVDSTLKIQPAELGDSAVYLCASSLYGKDPTDTQYFGPGTRLTVL.

The J gene is TRBJ2-5, the V gene TRBV29-1; D call uncertain. CDR3 size: 13 residues. Germline loops: CDR1 SQVTM, CDR2 ANQGSEA. V lost 7 bases and J 2 bases, leaving 14 bases between the germline ends. For the CDR3, the DNA is TGCAGCGCCATTCGGGCTCTACAAGAGACCCAGTACTTC. This gives the protein CSAIRALQETQYF.

Comments on this clone: This likely comes from a read error, as the CDR3 has no conserved phenylalanine or tryptophan at its end. The chain joins TRBV11-3 to TRBJ2-2; 7 nucleotides align to TRBD2. The trim removed 6 bases at V and 6 bases at J, leaving 7 bases unmatched. This CDR3 comprises 14 residues. CDR1 is SGHNT and CDR2 is YENEEA in the germline V gene. As DNA, the CDR3 is TGTGCCAGCAGTACGAGACTAGCCCCCGGGGAGCTGTTTCTT. Encoded protein: CASSTRLAPGELFL.

In this sample, this clone is medium-sized. The V gene is TRBV11-3, the J gene TRBJ1-2; 7 bases map to TRBD1. From germline, CDR1 is SGHNT and CDR2 YENEEA. The CDR3 sequence is 14 residues long. J gave up 2 bases and V 5 bases, and 5 bases lay outside the gene matches. CDR3 protein: CASSPETGNYGYTF. CDR3 DNA: TGTGCCAGCAGCCCTGAGACAGGGAACTATGGCTACACCTTC. The complete variable domain, with remaining parts taken from reference TRBV11-3 and TRBJ1-2, reads EAGVVQSPRYKIIEKKQPVAFWCNPISGHNTLYWYLQNLGQGPELLIRYENEEAVDDSQLPKDRFSAERLKGVDSTLKIQPAELGDSAVYLCASSPETGNYGYTFGSGTRLTVV.

Comment on this clone: One end of the junction fails to match germline, which may point to a read error. V usage is TRBV6-4 and J usage is TRBJ2-3; D is ambiguous. This CDR3 has 16 residues. CDR1 is MRHNA and CDR2 is SNTAGT in the germline V gene. CDR3 sequence: CASSYSRGVRADTQYF. The CDR3 bases are TGTGCCAGCAGTTACTCGAGAGGAGTTAGGGCAGATACGCAGTATTTT.

In its sample, this clone was seen a few times. The V gene is TRBV6-8, the J gene TRBJ1-3; D unresolved. The length of the CDR3 is 14 residues. Germline V gene lookup returns CDR1 MNHGY and CDR2 SAAAGT. V was cut by 4 bases and J by 0 bases, with 7 bases left in between. This CDR3 reads CASSSRISGNTIYF. The CDR3 DNA is TGTGCCAGCAGTTCCCGAATCTCTGGAAACACCATATATTTT.

This clone has a handful of counts. The gene calls are TRBV10-2 and TRBJ1-4; the D gene is possibly TRBD1 (5 bases). From germline, CDR1 is WSHSY and CDR2 SAAADI. With 4 bases removed from V and 10 bases from J, the gap between germline ends came to 10 bases. The CDR3 covers 12 residues. The CDR3 DNA follows: TGCGCCAGCAGTGTCGTCGGGGGAAAACTGTTTTTT. Translation gives CASSVVGGKLFF.

This chain links TRBV23-1 with TRBJ2-1, with 13 bases identical to TRBD2. TRBV23-1 is treated as an ORF (open reading frame) with a function not yet certain. With V trimmed by 8 bases and J by 0 bases, 19 bases remained unmatched. This CDR3 contains 21 residues. CDR3 sequence (DNA): TGCGCCAGCTCAAGGGGACAGCCGACTAGCGGGAGGACGGGCTCCTACAATGAGCAGTTCTTC. Encoded protein: CASSRGQPTSGRTGSYNEQFF.

This clone has a single count. This chain joins TRBV7-5 and TRBJ2-5; the listed D gene, TRBD1, was not tested against the DNA. TRBV7-5 represents a pseudogene. CDR3 size: 15 residues. In DNA, the CDR3 is TGTGCCAGCAGCTACTGGGACAGCTACCAAGGGACCCAGTACTTC. It is translated as CASSYWDSYQGTQYF.

On this clone itself: Germline is not matched at one junction end, which may reflect a read error. The gene calls are TRBV6-8 and TRBJ2-3; D gene ambiguous. This CDR3 region has 13 residues. CDR1 is MNHGY, CDR2 SAAAGT, per germline. CDR3 DNA: TGTGCCAGCAGTGACTCACGATCTGGCACGCAGTATTTT. This gives the protein CASSDSRSGTQYF.

This chain joins TRBV28 and TRBJ1-5; D call uncertain. This CDR3 has 13 amino acids. Germline V lookup: CDR1 MDHEN, CDR2 SYDVKM. V was clipped by 5 bases and J by 0 bases, with 5 bases between them. The CDR3 reads CASSADSNQPQHF. CDR3 DNA sequence: TGTGCCAGCAGTGCCGATAGCAATCAGCCCCAGCATTTT.